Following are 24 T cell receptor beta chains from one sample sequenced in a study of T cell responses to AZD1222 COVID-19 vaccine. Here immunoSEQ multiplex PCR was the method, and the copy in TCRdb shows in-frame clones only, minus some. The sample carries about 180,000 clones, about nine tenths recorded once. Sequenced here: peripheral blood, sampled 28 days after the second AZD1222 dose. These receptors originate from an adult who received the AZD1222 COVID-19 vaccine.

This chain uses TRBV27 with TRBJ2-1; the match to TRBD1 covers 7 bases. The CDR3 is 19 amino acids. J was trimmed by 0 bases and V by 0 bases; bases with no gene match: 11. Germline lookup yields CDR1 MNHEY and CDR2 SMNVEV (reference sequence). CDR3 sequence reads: CASSLSRRGWAGSYNEQFF. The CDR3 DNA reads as TGTGCCAGCAGTTTATCCCGCAGGGGGTGGGCGGGCTCCTACAATGAGCAGTTCTTC.

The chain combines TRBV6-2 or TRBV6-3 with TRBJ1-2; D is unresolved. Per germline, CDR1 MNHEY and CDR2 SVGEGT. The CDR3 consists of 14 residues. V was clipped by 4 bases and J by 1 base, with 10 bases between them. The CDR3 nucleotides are TGTGCCAGCAGTTTTGGAATCCGTAACTATGGCTACACCTTC. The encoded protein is CASSFGIRNYGYTF.

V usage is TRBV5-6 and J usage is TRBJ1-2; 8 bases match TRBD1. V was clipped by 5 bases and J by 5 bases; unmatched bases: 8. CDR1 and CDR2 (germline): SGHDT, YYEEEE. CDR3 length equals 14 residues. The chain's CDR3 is CASRSTGGWYGYTF. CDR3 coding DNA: TGTGCCAGCAGGTCAACAGGGGGGTGGTATGGCTACACCTTC.

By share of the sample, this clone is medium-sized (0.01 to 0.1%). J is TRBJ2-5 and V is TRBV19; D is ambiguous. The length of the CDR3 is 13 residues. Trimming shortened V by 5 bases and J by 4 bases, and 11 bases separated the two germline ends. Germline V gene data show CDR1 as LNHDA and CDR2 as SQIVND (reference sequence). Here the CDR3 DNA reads TGTGCCAGTAGTTCGGCCCCTCCAGAGACCCAGTACTTC. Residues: CASSSAPPETQYF. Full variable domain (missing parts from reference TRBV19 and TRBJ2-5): DGGITQSPKYLFRKEGQNVTLSCEQNLNHDAMYWYRQDPGQGLRLIYYSQIVNDFQKGDIAEGYSVSREKKESFPLTVTSAQKNPTAFYLCASSSAPPETQYFGPGTRLLVL.

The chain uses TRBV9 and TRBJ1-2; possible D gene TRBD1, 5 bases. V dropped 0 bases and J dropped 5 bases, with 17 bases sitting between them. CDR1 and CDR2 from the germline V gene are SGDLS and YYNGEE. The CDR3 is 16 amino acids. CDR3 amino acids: CASSVEAVGTTYGYTF. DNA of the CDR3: TGTGCCAGCAGCGTAGAAGCAGTCGGGACGACATATGGCTACACCTTC.

The CDR3 coding sequence is TGTGCCAGCTCAAAAGACAGGGGAGCCTCGAACACCGGGGAGCTGTTTTTT. This sequence encodes CASSKDRGASNTGELFF. The chain employs TRBV18 and TRBJ2-2; 8 bases agree with TRBD1. CDR1 and CDR2 (germline): KGHSH, LQKENI. CDR3 length equals 17 residues. The V segment lost 5 bases and the J segment 0 bases; nucleotides outside the gene matches: 8.

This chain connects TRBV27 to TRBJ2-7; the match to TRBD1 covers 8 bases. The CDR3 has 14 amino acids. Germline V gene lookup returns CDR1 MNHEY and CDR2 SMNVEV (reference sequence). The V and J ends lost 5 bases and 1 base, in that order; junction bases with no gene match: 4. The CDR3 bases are TGTGCCAGCAGTCCCCGGGACAGGTCCTACGAGCAGTACTTC. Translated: CASSPRDRSYEQYF.

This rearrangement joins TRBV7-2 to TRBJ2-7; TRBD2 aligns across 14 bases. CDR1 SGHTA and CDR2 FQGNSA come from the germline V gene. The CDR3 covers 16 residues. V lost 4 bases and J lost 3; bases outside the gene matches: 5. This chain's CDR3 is CASSSTGTSGSYEQYF. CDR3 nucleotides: TGTGCCAGCAGCTCAACCGGGACTAGCGGGAGCTACGAGCAGTACTTC.

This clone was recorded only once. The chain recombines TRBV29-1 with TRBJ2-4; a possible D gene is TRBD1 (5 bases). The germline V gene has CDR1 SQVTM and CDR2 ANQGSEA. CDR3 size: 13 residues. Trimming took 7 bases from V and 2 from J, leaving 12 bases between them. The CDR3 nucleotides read TGCAGCGGGTTGCAGGGAACCAAAAACATTCAGTACTTC. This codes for CSGLQGTKNIQYF. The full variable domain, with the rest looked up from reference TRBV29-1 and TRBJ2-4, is SAVISQKPSRDICQRGTSLTIQCQVDSQVTMMFWYRQQPGQSLTLIATANQGSEATYESGFVIDKFPISRPNLTFSTLTVSNMSPEDSSIYLCSGLQGTKNIQYFGAGTRLSVL.

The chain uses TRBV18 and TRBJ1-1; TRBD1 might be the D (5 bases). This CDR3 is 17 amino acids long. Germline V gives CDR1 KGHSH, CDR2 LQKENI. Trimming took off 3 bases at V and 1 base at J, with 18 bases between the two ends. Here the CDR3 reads CASSPTEYGGTNTEAFF. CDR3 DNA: TGTGCCAGCTCACCGACTGAATATGGGGGGACGAACACTGAAGCTTTCTTT.

The CDR3 region has the DNA TGTGCCAGCTCACCCCAGGACTATGGCTACACCTTC. Translation gives CASSPQDYGYTF. The chain uses TRBV18 and TRBJ1-2; no reliable D call. Trimming stripped 3 bases from V and 3 bases from J, with 5 bases between. Looked up from germline, CDR1 is KGHSH and CDR2 is LQKENI. The CDR3 is 12 residues long.

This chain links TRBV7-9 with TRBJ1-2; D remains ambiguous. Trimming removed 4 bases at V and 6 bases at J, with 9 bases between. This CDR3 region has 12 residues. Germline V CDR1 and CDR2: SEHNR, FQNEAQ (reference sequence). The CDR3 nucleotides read TGTGCCAGCAGCTCAGGCTGGGATGGCTACACCTTC. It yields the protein CASSSGWDGYTF.

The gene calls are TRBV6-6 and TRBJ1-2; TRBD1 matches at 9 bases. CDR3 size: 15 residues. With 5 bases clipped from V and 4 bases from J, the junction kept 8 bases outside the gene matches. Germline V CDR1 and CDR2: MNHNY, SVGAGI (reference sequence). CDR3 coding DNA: TGTGCCAGCAGTAACCTACAGGGGGCTGGCTATGGCTACACCTTC. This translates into CASSNLQGAGYGYTF.

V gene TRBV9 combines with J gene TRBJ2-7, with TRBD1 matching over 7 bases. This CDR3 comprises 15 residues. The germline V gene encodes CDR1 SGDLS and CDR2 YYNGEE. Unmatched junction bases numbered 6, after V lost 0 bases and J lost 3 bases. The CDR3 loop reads CASSVAGSGGYEQYF. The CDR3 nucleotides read TGTGCCAGCAGCGTAGCTGGATCAGGGGGCTACGAGCAGTACTTC.

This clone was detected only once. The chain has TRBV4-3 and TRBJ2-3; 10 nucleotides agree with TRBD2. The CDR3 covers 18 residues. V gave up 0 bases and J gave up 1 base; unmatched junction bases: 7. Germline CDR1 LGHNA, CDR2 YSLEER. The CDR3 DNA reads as TGCGCCAGCAGCCAAGACCCCCAACTAGCGGGGCGCACAGATACGCAGTATTTT. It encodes CASSQDPQLAGRTDTQYF.

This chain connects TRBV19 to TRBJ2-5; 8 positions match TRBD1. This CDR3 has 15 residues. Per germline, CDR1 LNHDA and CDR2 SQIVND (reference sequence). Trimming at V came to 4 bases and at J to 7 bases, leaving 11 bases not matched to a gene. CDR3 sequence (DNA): TGTGCCAGTAGTACGACAGGGGCCCGGGGGCGGACCCAGTACTTC. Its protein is CASSTTGARGRTQYF.

CDR3 amino acids: CASSWRDGTRPYEQYF. CDR3 bases: TGTGCCAGCAGCTGGCGTGACGGGACTCGCCCCTACGAGCAGTACTTC. V is TRBV7-6 and J is TRBJ2-7, with D possibly being TRBD2 (6 bases). CDR1 and CDR2 (germline): SGHVS, FNYEAQ. V was pared by 4 bases and J by 2 bases, with 18 bases between. The CDR3 runs to 16 residues.

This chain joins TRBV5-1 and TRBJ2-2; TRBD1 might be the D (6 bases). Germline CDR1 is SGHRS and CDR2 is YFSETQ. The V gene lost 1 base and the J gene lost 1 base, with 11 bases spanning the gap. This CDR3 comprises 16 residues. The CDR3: CASSLTPTGNTGELFF. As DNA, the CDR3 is TGCGCCAGCAGCTTGACCCCGACAGGGAACACCGGGGAGCTGTTTTTT.

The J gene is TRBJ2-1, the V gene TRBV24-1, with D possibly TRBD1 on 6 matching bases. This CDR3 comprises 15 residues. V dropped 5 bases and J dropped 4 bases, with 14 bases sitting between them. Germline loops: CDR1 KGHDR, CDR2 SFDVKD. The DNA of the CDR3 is TGTGCCACCAGTGCCCATACAGGGTCGTACAATGAGCAGTTCTTC. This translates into CATSAHTGSYNEQFF.

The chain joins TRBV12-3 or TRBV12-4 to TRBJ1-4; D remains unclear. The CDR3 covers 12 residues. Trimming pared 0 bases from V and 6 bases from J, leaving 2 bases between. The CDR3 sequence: CASSLAHEKLFF. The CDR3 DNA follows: TGTGCCAGCAGTTTAGCCCATGAAAAACTGTTTTTT.

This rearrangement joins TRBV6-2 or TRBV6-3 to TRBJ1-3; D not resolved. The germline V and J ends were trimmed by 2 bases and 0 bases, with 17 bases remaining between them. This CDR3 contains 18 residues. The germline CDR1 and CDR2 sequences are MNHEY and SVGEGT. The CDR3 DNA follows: TGTGCCAGCAGTTACGGTTTCAGGCAATCCCTCTCTGGAAACACCATATATTTT. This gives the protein CASSYGFRQSLSGNTIYF.

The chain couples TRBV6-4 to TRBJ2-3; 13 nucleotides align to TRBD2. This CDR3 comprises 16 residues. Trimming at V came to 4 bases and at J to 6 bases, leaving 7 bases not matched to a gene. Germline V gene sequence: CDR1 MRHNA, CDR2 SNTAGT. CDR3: CASSASTSGGVDTQYF. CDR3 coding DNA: TGTGCCAGCAGTGCCTCCACTAGCGGGGGGGTCGATACGCAGTATTTT.

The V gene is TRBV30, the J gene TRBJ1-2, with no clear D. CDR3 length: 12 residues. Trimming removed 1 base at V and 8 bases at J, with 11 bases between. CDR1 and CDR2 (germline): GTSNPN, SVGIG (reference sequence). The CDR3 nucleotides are TGTGCCTGGAGTGCGGACCACCGAGGCTACACCTTC. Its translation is CAWSADHRGYTF.

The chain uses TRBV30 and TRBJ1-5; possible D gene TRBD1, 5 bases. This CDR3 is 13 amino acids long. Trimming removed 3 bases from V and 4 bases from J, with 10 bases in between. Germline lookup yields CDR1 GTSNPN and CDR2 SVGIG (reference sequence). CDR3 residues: CAWSVGANQPQHF. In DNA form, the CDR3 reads TGTGCCTGGAGCGTCGGGGCGAATCAGCCCCAGCATTTT.